The clone carrying this T cell receptor beta chain appeared once. The V end lost 2 bases, the J end lost 2 bases, and 10 bases lay between the germline ends. The CDR3 totals 15 residues. The germline V gene has CDR1 MNHEY and CDR2 SVGAGI. This entry belongs to a study of cytomegalovirus exposure and HLA in healthy donors. Regarding donors, all were healthy bone marrow donors. PCR was performed using 60 Vbeta and 13 Jbeta primers. The method was immunoSEQ multiplex PCR; TCRdb's version includes in-frame clones alone and lacks a portion of them. The sample has some 120,000 clones, around 70% seen once. This TCR came from a woman between 18 and 29 years old in good health and CMV-seronegative. The sequenced sample consisted of PBMCs. This sequence joins TRBV6-5 and TRBJ1-3; D might be TRBD1 (5 bases). DNA of the CDR3: TGTGCCAGCAGTTACATATCACAGGCTGGAAACACCATATATTTT. Its protein is CASSYISQAGNTIYF.